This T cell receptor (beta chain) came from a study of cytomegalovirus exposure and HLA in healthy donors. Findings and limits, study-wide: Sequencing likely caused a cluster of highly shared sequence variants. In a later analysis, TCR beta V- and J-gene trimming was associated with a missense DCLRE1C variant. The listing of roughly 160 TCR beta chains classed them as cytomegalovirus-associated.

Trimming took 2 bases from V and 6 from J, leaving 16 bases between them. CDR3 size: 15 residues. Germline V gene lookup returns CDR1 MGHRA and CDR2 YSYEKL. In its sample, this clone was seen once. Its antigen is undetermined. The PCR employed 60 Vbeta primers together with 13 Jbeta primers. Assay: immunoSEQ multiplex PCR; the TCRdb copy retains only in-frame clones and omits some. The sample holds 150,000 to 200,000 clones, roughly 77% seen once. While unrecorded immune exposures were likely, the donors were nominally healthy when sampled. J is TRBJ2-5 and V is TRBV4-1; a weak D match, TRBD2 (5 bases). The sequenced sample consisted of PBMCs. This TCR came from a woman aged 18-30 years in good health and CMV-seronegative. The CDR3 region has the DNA TGCGCCAGCAGCCAACGCCCGGGGATGAGGCAGACCCAGTACTTC. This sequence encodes CASSQRPGMRQTQYF.